This is a list of T cell receptor beta chains from one sample in a study of cytomegalovirus exposure and HLA in healthy donors. Libraries were prepared by immunoSEQ multiplex PCR; TCRdb keeps only in-frame clonotypes and omits some of them. The sample lists around 130,000 clones; about 80% were seen once. What was sequenced was PBMCs. Receptors were obtained from a man aged 35 to 55 in good health and CMV-seronegative. Each CDR3 is given with its conserved first and last residue. A D gene is named only where the DNA matches it firmly. Only part of the rows carry a size: once, few, many, or a class if the clone is expanded.

j_call,d_call,v_call,clone_size,cdr3_aa,cdr3_nt
TRBJ2-4,TRBD1,TRBV6-5,.,CASSLQGAGVKNIQYF,TGTGCCAGCAGTTTACAGGGGGCGGGAGTCAAAAACATTCAGTACTTC
TRBJ2-3,.,TRBV5-1,.,CASSLTAGGPTDTQYF,TGCGCCAGCAGCTTGACAGCAGGGGGGCCAACAGATACGCAGTATTTT
TRBJ2-7,TRBD2,TRBV6-5,.,CASSYKSSGRYEQYF,TGTGCCAGCAGTTACAAGTCTAGCGGGAGGTACGAGCAGTACTTC
TRBJ1-6,TRBD1,TRBV6-1,.,CASSQGQGLINSPLHF,TGTGCCAGCAGTCAAGGACAGGGTCTAATTAATTCACCCCTCCACTTT
TRBJ1-1,TRBD1,TRBV7-2,few,CASSLGDRRNTEAFF,TGTGCCAGCAGCTTAGGGGACAGGCGTAACACTGAAGCTTTCTTT
TRBJ2-5,.,TRBV28,once,CASSPTTQETQYF,TGTGCCAGCAGTCCGACAACCCAAGAGACCCAGTACTTC
TRBJ1-4,.,TRBV30,once,CAWNGAATNEKLFF,TGTGCCTGGAATGGGGCAGCAACTAATGAAAAACTGTTTTTT
TRBJ1-6,TRBD1,TRBV2,.,CASRGRQGGSPLHF,TGTGCCAGCAGGGGCCGACAGGGAGGTTCACCCCTCCACTTT
TRBJ2-3,.,TRBV5-1,few,CASSPLLPDTQYF,TGCGCCAGCAGTCCACTATTGCCAGATACGCAGTATTTT
TRBJ2-2,.,TRBV6-4,.,CASSDPASANTGELFF,TGTGCCAGCAGTGACCCGGCTAGCGCGAACACCGGGGAGCTGTTTTTT
TRBJ2-7,TRBD2,TRBV18,.,CASSPGLAGAVSYEQYF,TGTGCCAGCTCACCGGGACTAGCGGGGGCGGTATCCTACGAGCAGTACTTC
TRBJ2-2,TRBD1,TRBV29-1,.,CSVSRGSRELFF,TGCAGCGTAAGCAGGGGGTCGCGGGAGCTGTTTTTT
TRBJ2-7,TRBD1,TRBV6-1,.,CASNDRVSSEQYF,TGTGCCAGCAACGACAGGGTTAGTTCCGAGCAGTACTTC
TRBJ2-3,TRBD1,TRBV15,.,CATSGTGMPDTQYF,TGTGCCACCAGCGGGACAGGGATGCCAGATACGCAGTATTTT
TRBJ1-1,TRBD1,TRBV6-6,.,CASSFRDRRNTEAFF,TGTGCCAGCAGTTTCCGGGACAGGAGGAACACTGAAGCTTTCTTT
TRBJ1-1,TRBD1,TRBV5-1,.,CASSGSGTAMNTEAFF,TGCGCCAGCAGCGGATCCGGGACAGCCATGAACACTGAAGCTTTCTTT
TRBJ1-2,.,TRBV29-1,few,CSAADVGYGYTF,TGCAGCGCTGCGGATGTGGGCTATGGCTACACCTTC
TRBJ2-7,.,TRBV10-1,.,CASSDQLGAAGKQYF,TGCGCCAGCAGTGATCAACTGGGGGCTGCCGGGAAGCAGTACTTC
TRBJ1-1,.,TRBV7-9,.,CASSLDRRPEAFF,TGTGCCAGCAGCTTAGACAGGCGGCCTGAAGCTTTCTTT
TRBJ1-1,TRBD1,TRBV9,once,CASKGQGNTEAFF,TGTGCCAGCAAAGGACAGGGGAACACTGAAGCTTTCTTT
TRBJ2-7,.,TRBV28,.,CASRTPRASSIEQYF,TGTGCCAGCAGAACCCCCCGGGCTAGCTCCATCGAGCAGTACTTC
TRBJ2-1,TRBD2,TRBV6-5,.,CASSYSREGNEQFF,TGTGCCAGCAGTTACTCGAGGGAGGGCAATGAGCAGTTCTTC
TRBJ2-1,TRBD1,TRBV7-3,.,CASSLGTGEYNEQFF,TGTGCCAGCAGCTTAGGGACAGGAGAATACAATGAGCAGTTCTTC
TRBJ1-5,.,TRBV2,.,CASSEQGSNQPQHF,TGTGCCAGCAGTGAACAGGGAAGCAATCAGCCCCAGCATTTT
TRBJ2-5,.,TRBV5-4,once,CASSLGRGRVPQETQYF,TGTGCCAGCAGCTTGGGGAGGGGCAGAGTTCCACAAGAGACCCAGTACTTC
TRBJ2-3,.,TRBV2,.,CASSGVPPASTDTQYF,TGTGCCAGCAGTGGAGTGCCCCCCGCTAGCACAGATACGCAGTATTTT
TRBJ2-3,TRBD1,TRBV6-1,.,CATRTGGITDTQYF,TGTGCCACCAGGACAGGGGGTATTACAGATACGCAGTATTTT
TRBJ1-1,.,TRBV6-5,.,CASKRRMNTEAFF,TGTGCCAGCAAGCGGAGGATGAACACTGAAGCTTTCTTT
TRBJ1-2,.,TRBV7-6,.,CASSPHQIRTDYGYTF,TGTGCCAGCAGCCCACATCAAATACGGACAGACTATGGCTACACCTTC
TRBJ2-7,TRBD1,TRBV6-5,.,CASSYAGQGGYEQYF,TGTGCCAGCAGTTACGCGGGACAGGGAGGCTACGAGCAGTACTTC
TRBJ2-7,TRBD1,TRBV7-9,.,CASSLGTGTGSYEQYF,TGTGCCAGCAGCTTGGGTACCGGGACAGGGTCCTACGAGCAGTACTTC
TRBJ2-7,TRBD2,TRBV2,.,CASSEGLAGGLYEQYF,TGTGCCAGCAGTGAAGGACTAGCGGGGGGGCTCTACGAGCAGTACTTC
TRBJ2-1,.,TRBV29-1,.,CSVEGSRGNEQFF,TGCAGCGTTGAAGGTTCACGGGGTAATGAGCAGTTCTTC
TRBJ1-2,TRBD1,TRBV2,.,CASRDRGGYGYTF,TGTGCCAGCAGGGACAGGGGGGGCTATGGCTACACCTTC
TRBJ2-1,TRBD1,TRBV30,.,CAWSSGQGYNEQFF,TGTGCCTGGAGTTCGGGACAGGGCTACAATGAGCAGTTCTTC
TRBJ1-1,TRBD1,TRBV11-2,few,CASSSTGVSDTEAFF,TGTGCCAGCAGCTCAACAGGGGTATCGGACACTGAAGCTTTCTTT
TRBJ1-2,.,TRBV7-3,.,CASSPDSNYGYTF,TGTGCCAGCAGCCCAGACAGTAACTATGGCTACACCTTC
TRBJ2-2,TRBD2,TRBV9,.,CASSFSGRAENTGELFF,TGTGCCAGCAGCTTCAGCGGGAGGGCCGAGAACACCGGGGAGCTGTTTTTT
TRBJ2-1,.,TRBV5-1,.,CASSLVRNEQFF,TGCGCCAGCAGCTTGGTCCGGAATGAGCAGTTCTTC
TRBJ2-7,.,TRBV6-1,once,CASSDGQLYEQYF,TGTGCCAGCAGTGATGGGCAGCTCTACGAGCAGTACTTC
TRBJ2-2,.,TRBV10-3,.,CAISVVRGHDGELFF,TGTGCCATCAGTGTGGTCCGGGGTCACGACGGGGAGCTGTTTTTT
TRBJ1-3,.,TRBV6-1,.,CAAVRQSSGNTIYF,TGTGCCGCGGTTAGGCAGAGCTCTGGAAACACCATATATTTT
TRBJ2-5,.,TRBV5-1,.,CASSFEAEGETQYF,TGCGCCAGCAGCTTCGAGGCGGAAGGAGAGACCCAGTACTTC
TRBJ2-7,.,TRBV2,.,CASRAGPYEQYF,TGTGCCAGCAGGGCGGGACCTTACGAGCAGTACTTC
TRBJ2-3,.,TRBV6-6,once,CASSYPQWPSTDTQYF,TGTGCCAGCAGTTACCCTCAGTGGCCTAGCACAGATACGCAGTATTTT
TRBJ2-2,TRBD2,TRBV6-4,.,CASWNRAGRANTGELFF,TGTGCCAGCTGGAATCGTGCGGGGAGGGCGAACACCGGGGAGCTGTTTTTT
TRBJ2-7,.,TRBV7-3,once,CASSLIAGAYEQYF,TGTGCCAGCAGCTTAATTGCAGGGGCCTACGAGCAGTACTTC
TRBJ1-1,TRBD1,TRBV7-9,.,CASSFPTGGYTEAFF,TGTGCCAGCAGCTTTCCTACAGGGGGCTACACTGAAGCTTTCTTT
TRBJ2-3,.,TRBV2,few,CASSIGSMVDTQYF,TGTGCCAGCAGTATCGGGAGTATGGTAGATACGCAGTATTTT
TRBJ2-7,TRBD1,TRBV6-1,.,CASSGDRHYEQYF,TGTGCCAGCAGCGGGGACAGGCACTACGAGCAGTACTTC
TRBJ2-1,TRBD2,TRBV5-1,.,CASSPLAGGPNEQFF,TGCGCCAGCAGCCCCCTAGCGGGGGGGCCCAATGAGCAGTTCTTC
TRBJ2-7,.,TRBV7-6,.,CASSLAASTGYEQYF,TGTGCCAGCAGCTTAGCAGCCAGCACGGGCTACGAGCAGTACTTC
TRBJ1-2,TRBD1,TRBV30,once,CAWSGVLTGTGGGYTF,TGTGCCTGGAGTGGTGTTCTAACTGGGACAGGAGGGGGCTACACCTTC